A single sample gave rise to the 22 T cell receptor beta chains below, sequenced in a study of T-cell reconstitution after alpha-beta-depleted transplantation in children. Unique molecular identifiers featured in how the TCRbeta library was prepared. TCRdb used MiXCR to reprocess the PCR reads, holding one entry per CDR3 protein. The sample lists around 450,000 distinct CDR3 sequences; 43% were seen once. Material: PBMCs, obtained before TCRalphabeta/CD19-depleted stem cell transplant. The receptor source for this set is a girl aged 2 to 10 with aplastic anemia, due to receive a stem cell transplant.

This chain joins TRBV20-1 and TRBJ2-2; D unclear. The CDR3 has 15 residues. Germline V CDR1 and CDR2: DFQATT, SNEGSKA (reference sequence). V gave up 3 bases and J gave up 1 base, with 12 bases separating them. CDR3 loop: CSASFSSENTGELFF. The CDR3 DNA reads TGCAGTGCTAGTTTTAGTTCGGAGAACACCGGGGAGCTGTTTTTT.

The chain couples TRBV7-2 to TRBJ2-5, with D possibly being TRBD1 or TRBD2 (7 bases each). Germline CDR1 and CDR2: SGHTA and FQGNSA. Trimming took off 4 bases at V and 1 base at J, with 13 bases between the two ends. The CDR3 has 15 residues. This CDR3 reads CASSSPGGGQETQYF. CDR3 DNA: TGTGCCAGCAGCTCCCCAGGGGGGGGCCAAGAGACCCAGTACTTC. Based on the CDR3 plus reference TRBV7-2 and TRBJ2-5, the full variable domain is GAGVSQSPSNKVTEKGKDVELRCDPISGHTALYWYRQSLGQGLEFLIYFQGNSAPDKSGLPSDRFSAERTGGSVSTLTIQRTQQEDSAVYLCASSSPGGGQETQYFGPGTRLLVL.

This clonotype was found many times. The gene calls are TRBV25-1 and TRBJ2-7; possible D gene TRBD2, 5 bases. The CDR3 spans 12 residues. Germline CDR1 is MGHDK and CDR2 is SYGVNS. The germline V and J ends were trimmed by 1 base and 6 bases, with 7 bases remaining between them. The CDR3 reads CASSELDSEQYF. CDR3 sequence (DNA): TGTGCCAGCAGTGAATTGGACTCCGAGCAGTACTTC.

The chain is built from TRBV11-3 and TRBJ1-1; 9 nucleotides align to TRBD1. Germline V gene lookup returns CDR1 SGHNT and CDR2 YENEEA. The CDR3 sequence is 15 residues long. With V trimmed by 5 bases and J by 1 base, 5 bases remained unmatched. The chain's CDR3 is CASSARQGGNTEAFF. CDR3 coding DNA: TGTGCCAGCAGCGCCCGACAGGGGGGGAACACTGAAGCTTTCTTT.

The CDR3, as DNA: TGTGCCAGCAGCCAAGCCTCAGGGAGCGCTGAAGCTTTCTTT. This codes for CASSQASGSAEAFF. This rearrangement joins TRBV4-2 to TRBJ1-1, with D possibly matching TRBD1 (5 bases). The CDR3 has 14 amino acids. The germline V and J ends were trimmed by 1 base and 6 bases, with 12 bases remaining between them. CDR1 and CDR2 from the germline V gene are LGHNA and YNFKEQ.

This chain connects TRBV5-1 to TRBJ2-5; 11 bases agree with TRBD2. Germline assignment: CDR1 SGHRS and CDR2 YFSETQ. The CDR3 extends over 16 amino acids. Losses at the gene ends were 3 bases for V and 1 base for J; bases not matched to a gene: 5. The CDR3 coding sequence is TGCGCCAGCAGCTGGGGACTAGCGGAAAGCCAAGAGACCCAGTACTTC. Translation: CASSWGLAESQETQYF.

This clonotype was picked up many times. The chain recombines TRBV7-2 with TRBJ2-5; D could derive from TRBD1 or TRBD2 (7 bases each). The CDR3 runs 13 residues. Trimming took off 6 bases at V and 5 bases at J, with 13 bases between the two ends. Germline V gene lookup returns CDR1 SGHTA and CDR2 FQGNSA. CDR3 nucleotides: TGTGCCAGCAGTCGACAGGGAGGGGAGACCCAGTACTTC. It translates to CASSRQGGETQYF.

This chain joins TRBV12-3 or TRBV12-4 and TRBJ1-5; unclear D gene. The CDR3 contains 12 residues. Trimming left V 6 bases short and J 8 bases short, with 11 bases between. The CDR3 here is CASRALNEPQHF. The CDR3 region has the DNA TGTGCCAGCAGGGCCTTGAATGAGCCCCAGCATTTT.

The CDR3 spells CASSLVGTAYNEQFF. The CDR3, as DNA: TGTGCCAGCAGCTTAGTAGGGACTGCATACAATGAGCAGTTCTTC. This sequence joins TRBV11-2 and TRBJ2-1, with D possibly TRBD2 on 6 matching bases. V was trimmed by 1 base and J by 4 bases, leaving 11 bases between them. The germline V gene has CDR1 SGHAT and CDR2 FQNNGV. The CDR3 spans 15 residues.

This clonotype was seen a handful of times. The V call is TRBV7-6, the J call TRBJ2-1, with 12 positions matching TRBD2. The CDR3 is 15 residues long. V trimming: 3 bases; J trimming: 8 bases; junction bases outside the gene matches: 5. The V gene's germline CDR1 is SGHVS and CDR2 FNYEAQ. This CDR3 reads CASSLTSGRSHEQFF. The CDR3 DNA follows: TGTGCCAGCAGCTTGACTAGCGGGAGATCCCATGAGCAGTTCTTC.

This chain links TRBV27 with TRBJ2-7, with D hard to call. V was shortened by 4 bases and J by 1 base, with 11 bases between the two germline ends. Per the germline V gene, CDR1 is MNHEY and CDR2 is SMNVEV (reference sequence). This CDR3 comprises 14 residues. The chain's CDR3 is CASSSRTLSYEQYF. CDR3 in DNA: TGTGCCAGCAGTTCGAGGACCCTGTCCTACGAGCAGTACTTC.

The genes are TRBV20-1 and TRBJ2-3; possibly TRBD1 for D (5 bases). CDR1 and CDR2 (germline): DFQATT, SNEGSKA (reference sequence). This CDR3 region has 16 residues. Deletions cut 5 bases from V and 1 base from J, with 19 bases between. CDR3 sequence reads: CSAGQWTAFRTDTQYF. The CDR3 DNA is TGCAGTGCTGGACAATGGACGGCCTTTCGCACAGATACGCAGTATTTT.

The gene calls are TRBV6-5 and TRBJ2-7, with 7 bases lining up with TRBD2. The CDR3 is 17 residues long. Germline V lookup: CDR1 MNHEY, CDR2 SVGAGI. Losses at the gene ends were 2 bases for V and 1 base for J; bases not matched to a gene: 11. The CDR3 protein is CASSYAVGGRWSYEQYF. DNA for the CDR3: TGTGCCAGCAGTTACGCGGTGGGCGGGAGATGGTCCTACGAGCAGTACTTC.

This clonotype was observed many times. The chain employs TRBV5-1 and TRBJ1-4; D gene uncertain. V was shortened by 0 bases and J by 3 bases, with 12 bases between the two germline ends. The CDR3 is made up of 16 amino acids. The germline CDR1 and CDR2 sequences are SGHRS and YFSETQ. Here the CDR3 reads CASSLAGLRANEKLFF. The DNA for the CDR3 is TGCGCCAGCAGCTTGGCTGGACTGAGAGCTAATGAAAAACTGTTTTTT. The whole variable domain, remainder taken from reference TRBV5-1 and TRBJ1-4, is KAGVTQTPRYLIKTRGQQVTLSCSPISGHRSVSWYQQTPGQGLQFLFEYFSETQRNKGNFPGRFSGRQFSNSRSEMNVSTLELGDSALYLCASSLAGLRANEKLFFGSGTQLSVL.

This clonotype was seen ten or more times. V gene TRBV29-1 combines with J gene TRBJ1-2, with a tentative D call TRBD1 (5 bases). This CDR3 comprises 13 residues. The germline CDR1 and CDR2 sequences are SQVTM and ANQGSEA. V lost 4 bases, J lost 4 bases, and 13 bases lay in between. The DNA of the CDR3 is TGCAGCGTTGTAGCGGACAACAGCTATGGCTACACCTTC. It encodes CSVVADNSYGYTF.

The chain joins TRBV11-2 to TRBJ2-5; 7 bases are shared with TRBD2. With 3 bases clipped from V and 5 bases from J, the junction kept 15 bases outside the gene matches. CDR3 length: 17 amino acids. Germline loops: CDR1 SGHAT, CDR2 FQNNGV. The CDR3 spells CASSFAYGASGVETQYF. Here the CDR3 DNA reads TGTGCCAGCAGCTTCGCTTACGGGGCCAGCGGGGTGGAGACCCAGTACTTC.

This chain joins TRBV28 and TRBJ2-3; D uncertain. The CDR3 covers 13 residues. Trimming left V 6 bases short and J 0 bases short, with 7 bases between. Germline V lookup: CDR1 MDHEN, CDR2 SYDVKM. The CDR3 bases are TGTGCCAGCAGGGCCTCAAGCACAGATACGCAGTATTTT. It yields the protein CASRASSTDTQYF.

This clonotype occurred a few times. The genes are TRBV6-1 and TRBJ1-1; D unclear. The germline gives CDR1 MNHNS, CDR2 SASEGT. V lost 2 bases to trimming and J lost 1 base, with 11 bases between them. CDR3 length equals 15 residues. CDR3: CASSERFSGNTEAFF. Here the CDR3 DNA reads TGTGCCAGCAGTGAACGGTTTAGCGGGAACACTGAAGCTTTCTTT.

This clonotype was recorded a few times. The chain links TRBV28 to TRBJ1-5, with D possibly being TRBD1 (5 bases). The V end was cut by 6 bases, the J end by 6 bases, with 15 bases between. The CDR3 loop spans 14 amino acids. Per the germline V gene, CDR1 is MDHEN and CDR2 is SYDVKM. CDR3 loop: CASSQVGEIQPQHF. The DNA for the CDR3 is TGTGCCAGCAGCCAAGTAGGGGAGATTCAGCCCCAGCATTTT.

This clonotype occurred many times. V and J are TRBV12-3 or TRBV12-4 and TRBJ1-4; 8 bases line up with TRBD1. The J segment lost 7 bases and the V segment lost 1 base, leaving 5 bases of the junction unmatched. CDR3 size: 15 residues. The CDR3 DNA reads as TGTGCCAGCAGTTTAGGAACAGGGGGAGGTGAAAAACTGTTTTTT. This encodes CASSLGTGGGEKLFF.

J is TRBJ2-3 and V is TRBV28; TRBD2 is a possible D gene (6 bases). CDR3 length: 15 amino acids. V shed 3 bases and J shed 2 bases, with 12 bases lying between them. CDR1 MDHEN and CDR2 SYDVKM come from the germline V gene. The CDR3 loop reads CASSFRGINTDTQYF. The CDR3 bases are TGTGCCAGCAGTTTTCGGGGGATCAACACAGATACGCAGTATTTT. The full variable domain, with the rest looked up from reference TRBV28 and TRBJ2-3, is DVKVTQSSRYLVKRTGEKVFLECVQDMDHENMFWYRQDPGLGLRLIYFSYDVKMKEKGDIPEGYSVSREKKERFSLILESASTNQTSMYLCASSFRGINTDTQYFGPGTRLTVL.

This clonotype was counted ten times or more. The V gene is TRBV18, the J gene TRBJ2-5, with TRBD2 matching 14 bases. The length of the CDR3 is 16 residues. The germline V gene encodes CDR1 KGHSH and CDR2 LQKENI. After removal of 2 bases from V and 4 bases from J, the junction contained 3 bases not matched to a gene. The CDR3 bases are TGTGCCAGCTCACCATCCGGACTAGCGGGAGGAGAGACCCAGTACTTC. Translating it yields CASSPSGLAGGETQYF.